The clone carrying this TCR beta chain was seen many times. The target antigen is unknown. CDR1 is LGHNA, CDR2 YSLEER, per germline. The trim removed 0 bases at V and 4 bases at J, leaving 8 bases unmatched. The CDR3 runs to 16 residues. These data originate in a study of T-cell reconstitution after alpha-beta-depleted transplantation in children. Whole-study findings and limits: The origin of high day-60 TCRbeta diversity in some patients lay in surviving recipient T cells and thymic progenitors. Fresh T-cell production supplied most of the T-cell counts and diversity seen one year after transplant. Expanded graft clones numbering several hundred reportedly gave rise to alpha-beta T cells about two months after transplant.

Using unique molecular identifiers, the investigators prepared the TCRbeta library. Via MiXCR, TCRdb re-called the PCR reads, giving one row per CDR3 protein. The data hold 250,000 to 300,000 distinct CDR3 sequences, with over 9% observed a single time. Sequencing used PBMCs, obtained before TCRalphabeta/CD19-depleted stem cell transplant. The chain combines TRBV4-3 with TRBJ2-5, with TRBD1 identical over 7 bases. The receptor's source is a boy in the first two years of life with acute myeloid leukemia, due to receive a stem cell transplant. The CDR3 DNA reads TGCGCCAGCAGCCAAGAGGTTTTAGGGGGCTCAGAGACCCAGTACTTC. Amino acids: CASSQEVLGGSETQYF.